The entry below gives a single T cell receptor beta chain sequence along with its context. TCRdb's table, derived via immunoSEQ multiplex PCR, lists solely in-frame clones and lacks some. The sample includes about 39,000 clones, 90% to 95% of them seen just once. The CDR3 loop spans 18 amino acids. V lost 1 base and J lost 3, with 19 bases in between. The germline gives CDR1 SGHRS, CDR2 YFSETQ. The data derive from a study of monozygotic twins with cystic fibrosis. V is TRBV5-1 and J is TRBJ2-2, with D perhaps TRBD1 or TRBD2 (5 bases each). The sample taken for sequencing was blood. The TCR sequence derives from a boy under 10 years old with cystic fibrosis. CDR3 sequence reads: CASSLFGTSTGDTGELFF. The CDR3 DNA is TGCGCCAGCAGCTTGTTTGGGACCTCCACGGGCGACACCGGGGAGCTGTTTTTT.